Sequencing of this TCR beta chain was carried out in a study of CD8 T cells in Susac syndrome. Stable or active relapsing-remitting multiple sclerosis, untreated and meeting revised McDonald criteria, defined the controls. RNA in amounts of roughly 0.5 to 1 ug was reverse transcribed with random hexamers. TCRdb redid the calling of the immunoSEQ multiplex PCR reads with MiXCR, one entry per CDR3 protein. The sample holds 150,000 to 250,000 distinct CDR3 sequences; more than 90% are singletons and the top ten take 0.093%. V was trimmed by 4 bases and J by 10 bases, leaving 26 bases between them. Germline V lookup: CDR1 SGHRS, CDR2 YFSETQ. This CDR3 region has 16 residues.

The chain joins TRBV5-1 to TRBJ2-5, with a weak D call TRBD1 (5 bases). The sequencing input was CD4+ T cells from PBMCs. This receptor was taken from a human donor with multiple sclerosis. CDR3 in DNA: TGCGCCAGCAGCCAATACACGGCCCGAACTCAGGGTGACCAGTACTTC. Translating gives CASSQYTARTQGDQYF. Filled out from reference TRBV5-1 and TRBJ2-5, the complete variable domain reads KAGVTQTPRYLIKTRGQQVTLSCSPISGHRSVSWYQQTPGQGLQFLFEYFSETQRNKGNFPGRFSGRQFSNSRSEMNVSTLELGDSALYLCASSQYTARTQGDQYFGPGTRLLVL.